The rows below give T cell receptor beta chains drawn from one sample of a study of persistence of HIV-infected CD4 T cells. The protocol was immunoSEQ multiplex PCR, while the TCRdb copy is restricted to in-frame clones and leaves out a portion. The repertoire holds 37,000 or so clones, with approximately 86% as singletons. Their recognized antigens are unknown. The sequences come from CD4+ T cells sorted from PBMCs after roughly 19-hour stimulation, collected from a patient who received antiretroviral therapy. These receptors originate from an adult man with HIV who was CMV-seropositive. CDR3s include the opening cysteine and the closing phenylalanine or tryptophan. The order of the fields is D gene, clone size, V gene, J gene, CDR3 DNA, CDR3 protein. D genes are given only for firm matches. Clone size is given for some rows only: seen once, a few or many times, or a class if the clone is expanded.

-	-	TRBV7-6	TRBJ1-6	TGTGCCAGCAGCTCGACTCAGAATAATTCACCCCTCCACTTT	CASSSTQNNSPLHF
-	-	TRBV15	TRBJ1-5	TGTGCCACCAGCAGACGGGAAGGGGGCAATCAGCCCCAGCATTTT	CATSRREGGNQPQHF
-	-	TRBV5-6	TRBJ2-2	TGTGCCAGCAGCTTAGGGCAGGGGTTGATGTCCGGGGAGCTGTTTTTT	CASSLGQGLMSGELFF
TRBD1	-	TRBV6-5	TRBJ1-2	TGTGCCAGCAGACCCCGGACAGGGGAGCATGGCTACACCTTC	CASRPRTGEHGYTF
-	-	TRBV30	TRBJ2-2	TGTGCCTGGAGAATTTGGGAGAACACCGGGGAGCTGTTTTTT	CAWRIWENTGELFF
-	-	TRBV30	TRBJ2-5	TGTGCCTGGACCGACGGGGATTTAGGGGAGACCCAGTACTTC	CAWTDGDLGETQYF
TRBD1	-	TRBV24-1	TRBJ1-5	TGTGCCACCGCGCCGACAGGGGCAGTTGCCAATCAGCCCCAGCATTTT	CATAPTGAVANQPQHF
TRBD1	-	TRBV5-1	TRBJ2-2	TGCGCCAGCAGCATCGACAGGGGTAACACCGGGGAGCTGTTTTTT	CASSIDRGNTGELFF
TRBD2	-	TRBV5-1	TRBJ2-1	TGCGCCAGCAGCTTGGAGTGGACTAGCACTGAGCAGTTCTTC	CASSLEWTSTEQFF
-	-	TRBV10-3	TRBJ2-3	TGTGCCTTACGAGGACTACTCACAGATACGCAGTATTTT	CALRGLLTDTQYF
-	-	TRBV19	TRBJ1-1	TGTGCCACCTCGTTAAAGGGATGGGGATTGGGCACTGAAGCTTTCTTT	CATSLKGWGLGTEAFF
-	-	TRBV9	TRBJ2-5	TGTGCCAGCAGCGTAGCGGCGGGATTACAAGAGACCCAGTACTTC	CASSVAAGLQETQYF
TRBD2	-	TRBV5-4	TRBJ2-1	TGTGCCAGCAGCTTGACCCGGGAGGCCTACAATGAGCAGTTCTTC	CASSLTREAYNEQFF
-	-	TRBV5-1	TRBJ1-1	TGCGCCAGCAGCAAGTCAGGGGCGCCGAACACTGAAGCTTTCTTT	CASSKSGAPNTEAFF
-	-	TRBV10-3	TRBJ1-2	TGTGCCATCAGTGGGGGGAACTATGGCTACACCTTC	CAISGGNYGYTF
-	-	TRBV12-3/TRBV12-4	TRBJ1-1	TGTGCCAGCAGTTTTAAGGCGTACACTGAAGCTTTCTTT	CASSFKAYTEAFF
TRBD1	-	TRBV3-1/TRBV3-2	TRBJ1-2	TGTGCCAGCAGCCAGCGAACCACAGGGGGGGGACGGAAGGGCTACACCTTC	CASSQRTTGGGRKGYTF
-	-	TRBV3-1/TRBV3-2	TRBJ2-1	TGTGCCAGCACCTCAAGCGGAGTCAGTAATGAGCAGTTCTTC	CASTSSGVSNEQFF
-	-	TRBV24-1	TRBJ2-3	TGTGCCACCCAGGGGCGCGGCACAGATACGCAGTATTTT	CATQGRGTDTQYF
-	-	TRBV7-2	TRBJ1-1	TGTGCCAGCAGCCTGCGGACAGCAGGAACTGAAGCTTTCTTT	CASSLRTAGTEAFF
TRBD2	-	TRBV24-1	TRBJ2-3	TGTGCCACCAGTGATCGAACTAGCGGGGGGAACACAGATACGCAGTATTTT	CATSDRTSGGNTDTQYF
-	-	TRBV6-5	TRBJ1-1	TGTGCCAGCATACGAAACGGGGTGAACACTGAAGCTTTCTTT	CASIRNGVNTEAFF
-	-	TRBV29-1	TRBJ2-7	TGCAGCGTTGTTCTGGGCCCCTACGAGCAGTACTTC	CSVVLGPYEQYF
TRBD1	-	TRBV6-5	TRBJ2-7	TGTGCCAGCAGTTCGGGACAGGGGGTCTACGAGCAGTACTTC	CASSSGQGVYEQYF
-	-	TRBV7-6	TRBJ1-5	TGTGCCAGCAGCTTAGTTGCCAGGACCTCGCCCCAGCATTTT	CASSLVARTSPQHF
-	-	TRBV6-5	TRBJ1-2	TGTGCCAGCAGCCGGGGGTCGGCCGGCTACACCTTC	CASSRGSAGYTF
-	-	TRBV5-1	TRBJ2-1	TGCGCCAGCAGCTTGGTTGGGGGAGTCCCCTACAATGAGCAGTTCTTC	CASSLVGGVPYNEQFF
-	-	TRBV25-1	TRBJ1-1	TGTGCCAGCAGTGATCCTTCGGAGAGGGGTTGGGGCACTGAAGCTTTCTTT	CASSDPSERGWGTEAFF
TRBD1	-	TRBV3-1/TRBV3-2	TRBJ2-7	TGTGCCAGCAGCCAAGTTGGACAGGGGGCCTACGAGCAGTACTTC	CASSQVGQGAYEQYF
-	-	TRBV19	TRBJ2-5	TGTGCCAGTAGTCATGTAGAGACCCAGTACTTC	CASSHVETQYF
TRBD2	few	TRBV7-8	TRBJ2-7	TGTGCCAGCAGCTCACCGGGACTAGCAAACCGGCAGTACTTC	CASSSPGLANRQYF
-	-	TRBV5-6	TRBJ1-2	TGTGCCAGCAGCCCGCGGAGGCGAAACTATGGCTACACCTTC	CASSPRRRNYGYTF
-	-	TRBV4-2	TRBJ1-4	TGTGCCAGCAGCCCCCGAGGGGGGGCAACTAATGAAAAACTGTTTTTT	CASSPRGGATNEKLFF
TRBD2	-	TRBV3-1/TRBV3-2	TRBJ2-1	TGTGCCAGCTCCTACCTAGCGGGGGGAGATGAGCAGTTCTTC	CASSYLAGGDEQFF
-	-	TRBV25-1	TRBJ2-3	TGTGCCAGCAGTCCTGGTAGACTCACAGATACGCAGTATTTT	CASSPGRLTDTQYF
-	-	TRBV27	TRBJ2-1	TGTGCCAGCACGACGGGAGCGCGGGTTGAGCAGTTCTTC	CASTTGARVEQFF
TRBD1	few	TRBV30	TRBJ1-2	TGTGCCTGGAGTGAGGGGCAGGGGGCTTATGGCTACACCTTC	CAWSEGQGAYGYTF
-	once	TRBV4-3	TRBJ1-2	TGCGCCAGCAGCTCCCAGCAGCTCTATGGCTACACCTTC	CASSSQQLYGYTF
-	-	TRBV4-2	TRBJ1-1	TGTGCCAGCAGCCAAGACAAGAAGAACACTGAAGCTTTCTTT	CASSQDKKNTEAFF
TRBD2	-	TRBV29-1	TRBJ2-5	TGCAGCGTTGAATGGAGCGGGGGCCGCCAAGAGACCCAGTACTTC	CSVEWSGGRQETQYF
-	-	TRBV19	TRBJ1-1	TGTGCCAGTAGTATGAGGAGCGGTGGCGGGAACACTGAAGCTTTCTTT	CASSMRSGGGNTEAFF
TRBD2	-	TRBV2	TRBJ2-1	TGTGCCAGCAGGCCTATCCAGCGGGGGAACCACAATGAGCAGTTCTTC	CASRPIQRGNHNEQFF
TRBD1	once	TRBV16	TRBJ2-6	TGTGCCAGCAGCGCCGGGACAGGCTTCTCTGGGGCCAACGTCCTGACTTTC	CASSAGTGFSGANVLTF
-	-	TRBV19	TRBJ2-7	TGTGCCAGTAGTACCCAGGGTTTGCGCTACGAGCAGTACTTC	CASSTQGLRYEQYF
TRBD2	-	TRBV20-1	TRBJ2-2	TGCAGTGCTAGTCCGCTGGGACTAGCGGGATCCGGCACCGGGGAGCTGTTTTTT	CSASPLGLAGSGTGELFF
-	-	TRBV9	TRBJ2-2	TGTGCCAGCAGCCTCAGACAGGACCCGGGGACCGGGGAGCTGTTTTTT	CASSLRQDPGTGELFF
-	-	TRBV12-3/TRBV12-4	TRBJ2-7	TGTGCCAGCAGTTCCCTAGGGGGCTACGAGCAGTACTTC	CASSSLGGYEQYF
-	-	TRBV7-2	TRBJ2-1	TGTGCCAGCGCACCCCGGAGCTCCTACAATGAGCAGTTCTTC	CASAPRSSYNEQFF